This TCR beta chain emerged from a study of response to subunit inactivated influenza vaccine. Study conclusions and caveats: The authors put forward the suggestion that each seasonal influenza vaccination may bring in only a limited number of new T cells.

TCRdb redid the calling of the RT-PCR reads with MiXCR, one entry per CDR3 protein. The sample records approximately 530,000 distinct CDR3 sequences, around 8% being singletons. Trimming removed 2 bases at V and 4 bases at J, with 15 bases between. The CDR3 loop spans 16 amino acids. Germline V gene lookup returns CDR1 SGDLS and CDR2 YYNGEE. This clonotype appeared many times. What it binds is not known. The sequence was collected from a man aged 50 to 75 who received an inactivated influenza vaccine. Sequenced material: PBMCs from blood, taken around 25 months after vaccination. The genes are TRBV9 and TRBJ2-2; maybe TRBD2 (6 bases). The CDR3 spells CASSVFGSDLTGELFF. DNA of the CDR3: TGTGCCAGCAGCGTGTTCGGGAGTGATCTCACCGGGGAGCTGTTTTTT.